These T cell receptor beta chains were read from a single sample in a study of OX40 agonist ivuxolimab in advanced cancers. Sequencing was performed with immunoSEQ multiplex PCR; in TCRdb, only in-frame clones are kept and a portion is missing. Of fewer than 75,000 clones listed, about 91% were seen once; the top ten hold 2.8%. Here the sequenced sample was CD4+ or CD8+ T cells sorted from blood, taken in a trial of the OX40 agonist ivuxolimab. All receptors come from an adult with an advanced solid tumor such as melanoma, head and neck, liver or kidney cancer. Both conserved end residues are part of each CDR3. D genes are given only for firm matches.

TRBV18	NA	TRBJ2-5	CASSPFGAGQETQYF
TRBV7-2	NA	TRBJ2-5	CASSLGGPETQYF
TRBV19	TRBD2	TRBJ2-3	CASSRQGLADFDTQYF
TRBV6-5	TRBD1	TRBJ2-1	CASSYDRGPYNEQFF
TRBV9	TRBD2	TRBJ2-1	CASSATSGSYNEQFF
TRBV5-1	NA	TRBJ2-4	CASSLGDSNIQYF
TRBV7-9	NA	TRBJ1-2	CASSLNHNYGYTF
TRBV9	TRBD2	TRBJ2-3	CASSVGITGGPSGDTQYF
TRBV9	NA	TRBJ1-3	CASSRADTIYF
TRBV29-1	NA	TRBJ2-3	CSVYRTDTQYF
TRBV28	NA	TRBJ1-2	CASSLGRGYTF
TRBV11-2	NA	TRBJ1-1	CASSTGPVAEAFF
TRBV18	NA	TRBJ1-3	CASSPPAHSGNTIYF
TRBV6-5	NA	TRBJ1-3	CASRKGAGNTIYF
TRBV30	NA	TRBJ1-2	CAWSRGAGYTF
TRBV9	NA	TRBJ2-7	CASSVGDNIGEQYF
TRBV6-5	TRBD1	TRBJ1-2	CASSYSEGAYGYTF
TRBV5-8	NA	TRBJ1-5	CASSLPSPGAPSQPQHF
TRBV19	NA	TRBJ2-6	CASSIRGSGANVLTF
TRBV6-5	NA	TRBJ2-6	CASRVDGANVLTF
TRBV7-2	TRBD1	TRBJ1-1	CASSSTGTGGRAFF
TRBV7-2	TRBD2	NA	CASSLGTSGASYEQYF
TRBV5-1	NA	TRBJ2-7	CASSSGPYEQYF
TRBV5-1	NA	TRBJ2-5	CASSFTGEGVQYF
TRBV5-8	TRBD2	TRBJ2-5	CASSSGLAGIGETQYF
TRBV5-1	NA	TRBJ2-7	CASRSGAGEQYF
TRBV2	NA	TRBJ2-1	CASSVLDEQFF
TRBV7-2	TRBD2	TRBJ2-1	CASSSSLAGSYNEQFF